This passage covers 18 T cell receptor beta chains from one sample sequenced in a study of shared clonotypes between healthy human individuals. Sequencing was performed with immunoSEQ multiplex PCR; in TCRdb, only in-frame clones are kept and a portion is missing. The profile shows about 110,000 clones, 67% of them singletons. The sample was memory CD8+ T cells sorted from blood. Sample subset: CD45RO+ cells pooled with CCR7-negative TemRA cells. The receptors come from a woman younger than 45 in good health.

The gene calls are TRBV29-1 and TRBJ1-5; 9 positions agree with TRBD1. Germline values: CDR1 SQVTM, CDR2 ANQGSEA. Unmatched junction bases numbered 11, after V lost 6 bases and J lost 5 bases. The CDR3 consists of 15 residues. The CDR3 DNA is TGCAGCGTGGGTACAGGGGGCAATGGGGATCAGCCCCAGCATTTT. This encodes CSVGTGGNGDQPQHF.

The V call is TRBV10-3, the J call TRBJ2-5; 7 nucleotides agree with TRBD2. The germline gives CDR1 ENHRY, CDR2 SYGVKD. The CDR3 is 14 residues long. Losses at the gene ends were 4 bases for V and 14 bases for J; bases not matched to a gene: 16. CDR3 in DNA: TGTGCCATCAGTGGCCGAGAGGGGCTAGCGGTCTCATACTTC. It translates to CAISGREGLAVSYF.

The gene calls are TRBV5-1 and TRBJ2-5, with 7 bases lining up with TRBD2. The DNA end is a closer match to TRBJ2-7, so the J assignment may be wrong. Germline CDR1 is SGHRS and CDR2 is YFSETQ. The CDR3 is 14 residues long. The CDR3 here is CASSLAGGWYEQYF. The CDR3 DNA sequence: TGCGCCAGCAGCTTGGCGGGAGGTTGGTACGAGCAGTACTTC.

This clone occurred a few times. V is TRBV25-1 and J is TRBJ2-1, with D possibly matching TRBD1 (5 bases). From germline, CDR1 is MGHDK and CDR2 SYGVNS. Trimming stripped 5 bases from V and 8 bases from J, with 13 bases between. The CDR3 has 13 amino acids. CDR3 coding DNA: TGTGCCAGCAGTTCTTCAGGGTTCGATGAGCAGTTCTTC. Its translation: CASSSSGFDEQFF.

This chain links TRBV5-1 with TRBJ2-7; 11 positions agree with TRBD2. Germline CDR1 reads SGHRS; CDR2 reads YFSETQ. V was pared by 1 base and J by 3 bases, with 3 bases of the junction left unmatched. The CDR3 totals 15 residues. Here the CDR3 DNA reads TGCGCCAGCAGCTTGTACGGACTAGCGGGCTACGAGCAGTACTTC. It encodes CASSLYGLAGYEQYF.

The chain combines TRBV27 with TRBJ2-7; maybe TRBD2 (5 bases). V shed 8 bases and J shed 7 bases, with 15 bases lying between them. The V gene's germline CDR1 is MNHEY and CDR2 SMNVEV (reference sequence). The CDR3 sequence is 12 residues long. CDR3 sequence reads: CASAGLRGEQYF. The CDR3 region has the DNA TGTGCCAGCGCCGGGCTCCGGGGAGAGCAGTACTTC.

This chain connects TRBV9 to TRBJ1-2; no reliable D call. Per the germline V gene, CDR1 is SGDLS and CDR2 is YYNGEE. CDR3 size: 14 residues. Trimming removed 7 bases at V and 4 bases at J, with 17 bases between. DNA of the CDR3: TGTGCCAGCTCCAAGGTCTTTTGGGGCTATGGCTACACCTTC. Amino acids: CASSKVFWGYGYTF.

The chain is built from TRBV2 and TRBJ1-4, with TRBD1 as a possible D gene (6 bases). Deletions cut 8 bases from V and 1 base from J, with 14 bases between. This CDR3 spans 15 amino acids. CDR1 is SNHLY and CDR2 is FYNNEI in the germline V gene. CDR3: CASRVMGQTNEKLFF. CDR3 coding DNA: TGTGCCAGCCGGGTAATGGGACAAACTAATGAAAAACTGTTTTTT.

This clone has more than one count but fewer than ten. The chain recombines TRBV5-6 with TRBJ2-5; D gene unclear. The V end lost 6 bases, the J end lost 2 bases, and 14 bases lay between the germline ends. This CDR3 contains 14 residues. Germline values: CDR1 SGHDT, CDR2 YYEEEE. Here the CDR3 reads CASTTTGPQETQYF. The CDR3, as DNA: TGTGCCAGCACTACTACCGGGCCGCAAGAGACCCAGTACTTC.

The chain employs TRBV9 and TRBJ1-6; 7 bases are a match to TRBD1. Germline CDR1 SGDLS, CDR2 YYNGEE. This CDR3 spans 15 amino acids. Trimming at V came to 5 bases and at J to 8 bases, leaving 10 bases not matched to a gene. The CDR3 spells CASRGQGTADSPLHF. The CDR3 DNA sequence: TGTGCCAGCAGGGGTCAAGGGACAGCAGATTCACCCCTCCACTTT.

In this sample, this clone is medium-sized (0.01 to 0.1%). The chain combines TRBV4-2 with TRBJ2-7, with 10 bases that match TRBD2. J gave up 1 base and V 3 bases, and 6 bases lay outside the gene matches. CDR3 size: 16 residues. Germline V gene data show CDR1 as LGHNA and CDR2 as YNFKEQ. The CDR3 is CASSQDGTSVSYEQYF. The CDR3 DNA is TGTGCCAGCAGCCAGGACGGGACTAGCGTATCCTACGAGCAGTACTTC.

This clone was counted only a few times. The rearrangement links TRBV7-2 to TRBJ1-5; D is uncertain. V gave up 5 bases and J gave up 0 bases, with 8 bases separating them. CDR3 length: 14 amino acids. Germline-derived CDR1 and CDR2 are SGHTA and FQGNSA. This chain's CDR3 is CASSQFYSNQPQHF. In nucleotides, the CDR3 is TGTGCCAGCAGCCAGTTTTATAGCAATCAGCCCCAGCATTTT.

The chain joins TRBV13 to TRBJ2-3; 9 positions agree with TRBD2. V shed 5 bases and J 3 bases; nucleotides not matched to a gene: 6. This CDR3 is built from 15 residues. CDR1 is PRHDT and CDR2 is FYEKMQ in the germline V gene (reference sequence). The DNA for the CDR3 is TGTGCCAGCAGCCCATTAGCGGGAGAGACAGATACGCAGTATTTT. This codes for CASSPLAGETDTQYF.

The genes are TRBV28 and TRBJ2-3; maybe TRBD2 (6 bases). Between the trimmed V and J ends, which lost 3 bases and 6 bases, there was a span of 19 bases. Germline values: CDR1 MDHEN, CDR2 SYDVKM. The CDR3 totals 16 residues. CDR3 DNA sequence: TGTGCCAGCAGTTTTGGCCCGGTCCGGGAGCATGATACGCAGTATTTT. Its protein product is CASSFGPVREHDTQYF.

This clone is a singleton in its sample. The chain combines TRBV5-1 with TRBJ2-5, with D possibly matching TRBD1 (6 bases). The V end was cut by 6 bases, the J end by 2 bases, with 11 bases between. CDR3 length: 13 amino acids. Germline CDR1 reads SGHRS; CDR2 reads YFSETQ. The CDR3 is CASNRDTQETQYF. CDR3 DNA: TGCGCCAGCAATCGGGACACTCAAGAGACCCAGTACTTC.

This chain connects TRBV27 to TRBJ1-1; D may be TRBD1 (6 bases). The CDR3 extends over 14 amino acids. Per the germline V gene, CDR1 is MNHEY and CDR2 is SMNVEV (reference sequence). Trimming cost V 5 bases and J 0 bases, with 10 bases left between them. The CDR3 loop reads CASSAGHLNTEAFF. Written as DNA, the CDR3 is TGTGCCAGCAGTGCGGGACATTTGAACACTGAAGCTTTCTTT.

This clone was counted a few times. Distinct nucleotide sequences in the sample also encode this CDR3. The chain combines TRBV5-1 with TRBJ2-1; 7 bases match TRBD2. J gave up 2 bases and V 4 bases, and 6 bases lay outside the gene matches. Germline CDR1 is SGHRS and CDR2 is YFSETQ. The length of the CDR3 is 15 residues. This CDR3 reads CASSLSSGAYNEQFF. The CDR3 DNA reads TGCGCCAGCAGCCTTTCTAGCGGAGCCTACAATGAGCAGTTCTTC.

This clone was counted only a few times. This chain links TRBV10-2 with TRBJ2-6; D call uncertain. CDR3 length equals 17 residues. V dropped 6 bases and J dropped 2 bases, with 17 bases sitting between them. Germline assignment: CDR1 WSHSY and CDR2 SAAADI. As DNA, the CDR3 is TGCGCCAGCAGGGGCATTAGTTCGGTGCCTGGGGCCAACGTCCTGACTTTC. As protein: CASRGISSVPGANVLTF.